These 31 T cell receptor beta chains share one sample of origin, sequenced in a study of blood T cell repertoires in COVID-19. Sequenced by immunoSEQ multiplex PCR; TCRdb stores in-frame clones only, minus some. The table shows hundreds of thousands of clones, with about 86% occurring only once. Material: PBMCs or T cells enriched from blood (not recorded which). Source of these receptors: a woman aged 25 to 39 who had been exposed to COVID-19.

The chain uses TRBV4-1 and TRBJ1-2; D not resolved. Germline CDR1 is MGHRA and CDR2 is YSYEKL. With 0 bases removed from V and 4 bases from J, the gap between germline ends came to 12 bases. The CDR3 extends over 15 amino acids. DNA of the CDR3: TGCGCCAGCAGCCAAGAACGCACGTCAGGCTATGGCTACACCTTC. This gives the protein CASSQERTSGYGYTF.

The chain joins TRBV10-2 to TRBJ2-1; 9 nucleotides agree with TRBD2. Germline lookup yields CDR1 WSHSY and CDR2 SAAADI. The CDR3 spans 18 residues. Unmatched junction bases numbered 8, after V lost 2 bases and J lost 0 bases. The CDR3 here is CASSEPSGGTSSYNEQFF. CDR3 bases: TGCGCCAGCAGTGAGCCAAGCGGGGGGACCTCCTCCTACAATGAGCAGTTCTTC.

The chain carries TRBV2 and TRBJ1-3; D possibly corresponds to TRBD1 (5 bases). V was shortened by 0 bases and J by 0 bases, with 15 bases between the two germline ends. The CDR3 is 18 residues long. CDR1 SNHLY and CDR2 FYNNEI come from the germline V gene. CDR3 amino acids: CASSEALPTAASGNTIYF. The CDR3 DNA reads TGTGCCAGCAGTGAAGCCCTTCCGACAGCAGCCTCTGGAAACACCATATATTTT.

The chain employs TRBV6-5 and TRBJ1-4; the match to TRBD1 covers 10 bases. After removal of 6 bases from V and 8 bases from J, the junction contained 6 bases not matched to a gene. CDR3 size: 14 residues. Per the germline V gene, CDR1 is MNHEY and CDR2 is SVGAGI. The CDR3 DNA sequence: TGTGCCAGCAGAGCCGGGACAGGGGACGAAAAACTGTTTTTT. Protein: CASRAGTGDEKLFF.

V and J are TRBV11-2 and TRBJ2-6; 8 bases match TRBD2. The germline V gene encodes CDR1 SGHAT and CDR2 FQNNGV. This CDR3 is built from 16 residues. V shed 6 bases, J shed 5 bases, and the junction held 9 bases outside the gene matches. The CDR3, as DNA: TGTGCCAGCAGGGGACTAGGGTTTCGAAGGGCCAACGTCCTGACTTTC. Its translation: CASRGLGFRRANVLTF. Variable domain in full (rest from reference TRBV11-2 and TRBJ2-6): EAGVAQSPRYKIIEKRQSVAFWCNPISGHATLYWYQQILGQGPKLLIQFQNNGVVDDSQLPKDRFSAERLKGVDSTLKIQPAKLEDSAVYLCASRGLGFRRANVLTFGAGSRLTVL.

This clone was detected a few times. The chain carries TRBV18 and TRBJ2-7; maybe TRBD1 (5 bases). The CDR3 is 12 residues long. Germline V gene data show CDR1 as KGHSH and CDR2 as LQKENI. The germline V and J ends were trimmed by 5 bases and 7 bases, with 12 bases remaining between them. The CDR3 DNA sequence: TGTGCCAGCTCAACCCAGGGCCCAGAGCAGTACTTC. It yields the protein CASSTQGPEQYF.

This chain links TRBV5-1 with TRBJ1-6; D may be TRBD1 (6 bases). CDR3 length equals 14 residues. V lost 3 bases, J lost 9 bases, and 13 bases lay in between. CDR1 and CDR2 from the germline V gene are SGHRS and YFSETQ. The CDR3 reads CASSSQGLGSPLHF. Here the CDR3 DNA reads TGCGCCAGCAGCTCACAGGGTTTAGGTTCACCCCTCCACTTT.

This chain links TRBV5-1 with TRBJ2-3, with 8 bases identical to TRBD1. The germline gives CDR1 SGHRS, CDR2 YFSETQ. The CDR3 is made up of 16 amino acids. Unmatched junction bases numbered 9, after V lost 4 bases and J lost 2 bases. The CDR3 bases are TGCGCCAGCAGCAGGGGTGGGACAGGCACCACAGATACGCAGTATTTT. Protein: CASSRGGTGTTDTQYF.

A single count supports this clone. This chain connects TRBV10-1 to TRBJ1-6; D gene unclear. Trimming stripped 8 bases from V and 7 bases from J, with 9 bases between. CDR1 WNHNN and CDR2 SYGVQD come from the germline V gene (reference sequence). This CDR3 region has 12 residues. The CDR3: CASGQVNSPLHF. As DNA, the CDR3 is TGCGCCAGCGGCCAGGTCAATTCACCCCTCCACTTT.

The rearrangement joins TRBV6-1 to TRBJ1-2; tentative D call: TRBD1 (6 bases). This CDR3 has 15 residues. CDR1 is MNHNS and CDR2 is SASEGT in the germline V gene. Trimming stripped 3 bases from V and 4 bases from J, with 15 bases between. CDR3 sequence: CASSELGGRVYGYTF. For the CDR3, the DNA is TGTGCCAGCAGTGAGTTGGGGGGGCGAGTCTATGGCTACACCTTC.

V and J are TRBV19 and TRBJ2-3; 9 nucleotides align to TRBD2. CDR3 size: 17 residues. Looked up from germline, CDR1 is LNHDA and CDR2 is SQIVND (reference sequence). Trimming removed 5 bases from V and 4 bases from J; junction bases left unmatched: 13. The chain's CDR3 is CASSLHTGTSFPDTQYF. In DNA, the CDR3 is TGTGCCAGTAGTCTCCATACCGGGACTAGCTTCCCAGATACGCAGTATTTT.

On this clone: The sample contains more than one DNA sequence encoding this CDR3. CDR3 residues: CASSLGGLGEKLFF. The CDR3 DNA sequence: TGCGCCAGCAGCTTGGGCGGCCTGGGTGAAAAACTGTTTTTT. The chain carries TRBV5-1 and TRBJ1-4; D unresolved. Germline CDR1 SGHRS, CDR2 YFSETQ. The CDR3 loop spans 14 amino acids. V lost 0 bases to trimming and J lost 7 bases, with 10 bases between them.

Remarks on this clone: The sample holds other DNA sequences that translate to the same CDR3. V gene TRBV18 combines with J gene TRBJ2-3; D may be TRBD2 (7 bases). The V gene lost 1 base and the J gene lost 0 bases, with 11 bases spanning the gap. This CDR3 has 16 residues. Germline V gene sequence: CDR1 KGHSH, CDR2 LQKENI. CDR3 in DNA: TGTGCCAGCTCACCACGGGGGGGGGCCAGCACAGATACGCAGTATTTT. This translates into CASSPRGGASTDTQYF.

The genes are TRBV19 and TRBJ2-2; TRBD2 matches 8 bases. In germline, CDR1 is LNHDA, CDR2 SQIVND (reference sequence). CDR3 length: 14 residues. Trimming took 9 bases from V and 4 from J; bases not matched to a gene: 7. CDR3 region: CASGRGASTGELFF. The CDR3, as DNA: TGTGCCAGCGGGCGGGGGGCCAGCACCGGGGAGCTGTTTTTT. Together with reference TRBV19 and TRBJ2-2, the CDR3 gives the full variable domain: DGGITQSPKYLFRKEGQNVTLSCEQNLNHDAMYWYRQDPGQGLRLIYYSQIVNDFQKGDIAEGYSVSREKKESFPLTVTSAQKNPTAFYLCASGRGASTGELFFGEGSRLTVL.

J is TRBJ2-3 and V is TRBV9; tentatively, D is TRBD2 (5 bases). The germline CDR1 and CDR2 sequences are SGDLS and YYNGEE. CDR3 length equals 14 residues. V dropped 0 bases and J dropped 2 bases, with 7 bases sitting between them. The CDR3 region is CASSVVDSTDTQYF. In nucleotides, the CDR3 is TGTGCCAGCAGCGTAGTGGACTCCACAGATACGCAGTATTTT. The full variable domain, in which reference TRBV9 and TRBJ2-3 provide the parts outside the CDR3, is DSGVTQTPKHLITATGQRVTLRCSPRSGDLSVYWYQQSLDQGLQFLIQYYNGEERAKGNILERFSAQQFPDLHSELNLSSLELGDSALYFCASSVVDSTDTQYFGPGTRLTVL.

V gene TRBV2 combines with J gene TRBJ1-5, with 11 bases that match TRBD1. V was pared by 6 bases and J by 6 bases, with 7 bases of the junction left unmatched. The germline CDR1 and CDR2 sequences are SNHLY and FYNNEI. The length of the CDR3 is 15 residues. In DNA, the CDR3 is TGTGCCAGCAGCCCCGGGACAGGGGGGAGTCAGCCCCAGCATTTT. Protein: CASSPGTGGSQPQHF.

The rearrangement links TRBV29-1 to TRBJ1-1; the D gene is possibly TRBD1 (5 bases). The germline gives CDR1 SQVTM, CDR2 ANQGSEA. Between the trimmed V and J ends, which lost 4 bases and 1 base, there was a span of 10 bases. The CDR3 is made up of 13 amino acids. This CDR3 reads CSVAVRANTEAFF. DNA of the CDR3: TGCAGCGTTGCGGTCAGGGCGAACACTGAAGCTTTCTTT. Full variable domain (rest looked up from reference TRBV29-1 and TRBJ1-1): SAVISQKPSRDICQRGTSLTIQCQVDSQVTMMFWYRQQPGQSLTLIATANQGSEATYESGFVIDKFPISRPNLTFSTLTVSNMSPEDSSIYLCSVAVRANTEAFFGQGTRLTVV.

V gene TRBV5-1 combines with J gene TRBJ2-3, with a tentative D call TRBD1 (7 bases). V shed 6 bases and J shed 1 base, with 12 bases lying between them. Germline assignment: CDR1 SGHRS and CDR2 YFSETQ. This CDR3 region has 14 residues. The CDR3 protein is CASTGGTGTDTQYF. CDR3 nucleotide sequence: TGCGCCAGCACAGGGGGGACAGGCACAGATACGCAGTATTTT.

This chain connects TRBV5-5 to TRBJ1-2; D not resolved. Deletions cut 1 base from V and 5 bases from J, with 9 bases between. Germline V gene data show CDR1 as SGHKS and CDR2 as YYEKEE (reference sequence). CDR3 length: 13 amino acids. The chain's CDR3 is CASSLFTEYGYTF. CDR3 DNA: TGTGCCAGCAGCTTGTTCACAGAATATGGCTACACCTTC.

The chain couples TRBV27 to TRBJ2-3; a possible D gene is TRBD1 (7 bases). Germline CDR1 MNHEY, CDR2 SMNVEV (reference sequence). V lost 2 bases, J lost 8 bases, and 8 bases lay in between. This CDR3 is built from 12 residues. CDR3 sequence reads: CASSLQGGTQYF. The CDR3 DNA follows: TGTGCCAGCAGTTTACAGGGGGGTACGCAGTATTTT.

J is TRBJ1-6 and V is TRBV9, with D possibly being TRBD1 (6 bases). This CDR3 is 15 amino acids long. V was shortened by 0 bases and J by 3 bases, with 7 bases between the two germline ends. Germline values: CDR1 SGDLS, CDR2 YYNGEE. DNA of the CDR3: TGTGCCAGCAGCGTAGAGGACAGCTATAATTCACCCCTCCACTTT. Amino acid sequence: CASSVEDSYNSPLHF. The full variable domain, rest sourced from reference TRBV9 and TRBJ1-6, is DSGVTQTPKHLITATGQRVTLRCSPRSGDLSVYWYQQSLDQGLQFLIQYYNGEERAKGNILERFSAQQFPDLHSELNLSSLELGDSALYFCASSVEDSYNSPLHFGNGTRLTVT.

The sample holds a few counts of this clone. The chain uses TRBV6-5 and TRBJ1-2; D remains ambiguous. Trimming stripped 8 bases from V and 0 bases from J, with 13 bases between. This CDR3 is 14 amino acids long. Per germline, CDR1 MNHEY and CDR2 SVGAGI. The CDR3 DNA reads TGTGCCAGCGGGGAGGAGGGAGCTAACTATGGCTACACCTTC. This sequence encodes CASGEEGANYGYTF.

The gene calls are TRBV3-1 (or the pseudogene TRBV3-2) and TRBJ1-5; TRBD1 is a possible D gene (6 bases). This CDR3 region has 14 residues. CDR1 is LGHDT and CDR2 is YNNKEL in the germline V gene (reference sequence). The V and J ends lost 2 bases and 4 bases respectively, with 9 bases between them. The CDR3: CASSQTQGNQPQHF. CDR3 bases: TGTGCCAGCAGCCAAACACAGGGTAATCAGCCCCAGCATTTT.

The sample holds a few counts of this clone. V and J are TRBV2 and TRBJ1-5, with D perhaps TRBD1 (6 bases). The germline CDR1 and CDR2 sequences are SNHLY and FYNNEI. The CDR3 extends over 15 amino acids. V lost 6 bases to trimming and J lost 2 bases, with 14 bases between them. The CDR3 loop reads CASSGQPPGNQPQHF. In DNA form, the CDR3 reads TGTGCCAGCAGCGGACAGCCGCCAGGCAATCAGCCCCAGCATTTT.

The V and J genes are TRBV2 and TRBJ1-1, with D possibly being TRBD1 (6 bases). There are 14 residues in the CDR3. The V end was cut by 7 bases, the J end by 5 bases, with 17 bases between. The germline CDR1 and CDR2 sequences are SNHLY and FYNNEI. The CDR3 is CASTGTGSRTEAFF. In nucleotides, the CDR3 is TGTGCCAGCACGGGTACAGGGAGTCGAACTGAAGCTTTCTTT.

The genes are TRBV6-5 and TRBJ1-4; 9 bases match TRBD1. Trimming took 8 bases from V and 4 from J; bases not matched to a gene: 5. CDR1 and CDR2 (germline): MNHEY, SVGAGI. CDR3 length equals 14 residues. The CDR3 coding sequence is TGTGCCAGCCGTCCGGGACAGGGTAATGAAAAACTGTTTTTT. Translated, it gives CASRPGQGNEKLFF.

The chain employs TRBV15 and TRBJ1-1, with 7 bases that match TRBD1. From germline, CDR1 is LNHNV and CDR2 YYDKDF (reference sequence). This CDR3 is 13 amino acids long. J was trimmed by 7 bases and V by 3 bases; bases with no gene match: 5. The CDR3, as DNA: TGTGCCACCAGCAGTGCTCAGGGGGGTGAAGCTTTCTTT. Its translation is CATSSAQGGEAFF. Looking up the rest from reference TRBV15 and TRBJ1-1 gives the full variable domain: DAMVIQNPRYQVTQFGKPVTLSCSQTLNHNVMYWYQQKSSQAPKLLFHYYDKDFNNEADTPDNFQSRRPNTSFCFLDIRSPGLGDTAMYLCATSSAQGGEAFFGQGTRLTVV.

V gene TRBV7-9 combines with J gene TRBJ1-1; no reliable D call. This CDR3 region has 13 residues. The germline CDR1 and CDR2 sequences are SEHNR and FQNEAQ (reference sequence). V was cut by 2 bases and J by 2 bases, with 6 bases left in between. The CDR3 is CASSLPGNTEAFF. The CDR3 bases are TGTGCCAGCAGCTTACCGGGAAACACTGAAGCTTTCTTT.

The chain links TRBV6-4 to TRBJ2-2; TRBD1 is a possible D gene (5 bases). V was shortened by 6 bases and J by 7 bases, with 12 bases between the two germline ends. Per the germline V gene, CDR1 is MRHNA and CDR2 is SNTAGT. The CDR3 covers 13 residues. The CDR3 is CASSPQGGGELFF. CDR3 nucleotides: TGTGCCAGCAGCCCCCAGGGTGGCGGGGAGCTGTTTTTT.

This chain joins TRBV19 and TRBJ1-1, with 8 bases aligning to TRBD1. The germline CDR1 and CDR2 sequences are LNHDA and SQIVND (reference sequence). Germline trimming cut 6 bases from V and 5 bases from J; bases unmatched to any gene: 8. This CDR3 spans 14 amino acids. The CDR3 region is CASRKDREGTEAFF. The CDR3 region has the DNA TGTGCCAGTAGAAAGGACAGGGAGGGAACTGAAGCTTTCTTT.

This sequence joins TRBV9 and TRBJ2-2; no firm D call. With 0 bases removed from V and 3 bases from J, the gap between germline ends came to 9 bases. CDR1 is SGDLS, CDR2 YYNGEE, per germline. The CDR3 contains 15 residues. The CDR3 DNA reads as TGTGCCAGCAGCGTAGGTGACATAGACACCGGGGAGCTGTTTTTT. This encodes CASSVGDIDTGELFF.